A single sample gave rise to the 25 T cell receptor beta chains below, sequenced in a study of esophageal squamous cell carcinoma under preoperative chemotherapy. The time point: after preoperative PTX-NDP chemotherapy. MiXCR, applied by TCRdb to the PCR reads, yields one record per CDR3 protein. The sample has almost 9,500 distinct CDR3 sequences, under 55% seen once. Sample collection occurred from a patient given preoperative chemotherapy. Receptors were obtained from a human donor with esophageal squamous cell carcinoma. The donor label of this sample is uncertain.

This clonotype has at least ten counts. This chain uses TRBV6-1 with TRBJ2-1; TRBD2 agrees at 11 bases. With 9 bases clipped from V and 6 bases from J, the junction kept 4 bases outside the gene matches. Germline CDR1 MNHNS, CDR2 SASEGT. The CDR3 totals 13 residues. CDR3 sequence (DNA): TGTGCCAGACCGGGACTAGCGGCCAATGAGCAGTTCTTC. This codes for CARPGLAANEQFF.

This clonotype has at least ten counts. This chain uses TRBV12-3 or TRBV12-4 with TRBJ1-2, with D possibly TRBD1 on 5 matching bases. CDR3 length: 14 amino acids. V was cut by 6 bases and J by 5 bases, with 16 bases left in between. CDR3 loop: CASRGTDRSYGYTF. Here the CDR3 DNA reads TGTGCCAGCAGGGGGACGGATCGGAGTTATGGCTACACCTTC.

This clonotype was seen ten or more times. The rearrangement joins TRBV27 to TRBJ2-1; maybe TRBD2 (6 bases). Germline lookup yields CDR1 MNHEY and CDR2 SMNVEV (reference sequence). The ends were cut back, 2 bases at V and 12 bases at J, with 23 bases in the middle. CDR3 length equals 16 residues. CDR3 sequence reads: CASSLSSGAPGVGQFF. The CDR3 DNA reads as TGTGCCAGCAGTTTAAGTAGCGGAGCTCCTGGCGTCGGGCAGTTCTTC.

The chain combines TRBV27 with TRBJ2-3; either TRBD1 or TRBD2 may supply D (5 bases each). Trimming shortened V by 8 bases and J by 4 bases, and 13 bases separated the two germline ends. Germline CDR1 is MNHEY and CDR2 is SMNVEV (reference sequence). The CDR3 loop spans 13 amino acids. The CDR3: CASGGRNADTQYF. CDR3 bases: TGTGCCAGCGGGGGTAGGAACGCAGATACGCAGTATTTT.

This clonotype was recorded a few times. CDR3 DNA sequence: TGTGCCAGTAGCATGTTTCTCGCTGGGGGAGCCTCCTACGAGCAGTTCTTC. It yields the protein CASSMFLAGGASYEQFF. The chain carries TRBV19 and TRBJ2-1; either TRBD1 or TRBD2 may fit D (5 bases each). Germline V gene lookup returns CDR1 LNHDA and CDR2 SQIVND (reference sequence). Trimming shortened V by 6 bases and J by 10 bases, and 28 bases separated the two germline ends. This CDR3 region has 17 residues. Supplemented by reference TRBV19 and TRBJ2-1, the full variable domain reads DGGITQSPKYLFRKEGQNVTLSCEQNLNHDAMYWYRQDPGQGLRLIYYSQIVNDFQKGDIAEGYSVSREKKESFPLTVTSAQKNPTAFYLCASSMFLAGGASYEQFFGPGTRLTVL.

This clonotype has at least ten counts. This chain uses TRBV6-1 with TRBJ2-7; 8 bases are a match to TRBD1. This CDR3 is 12 amino acids long. The germline V gene encodes CDR1 MNHNS and CDR2 SASEGT. The V segment lost 10 bases and the J segment 2 bases; nucleotides outside the gene matches: 4. Here the CDR3 reads CATGQGAYEQYF. The CDR3 region has the DNA TGTGCCACTGGACAGGGAGCCTACGAGCAGTACTTC.

This clonotype was observed a few times. J is TRBJ2-5 and V is TRBV10-2, with no clear D. The V end was cut by 8 bases, the J end by 5 bases, with 9 bases between. The CDR3 covers 11 residues. Germline assignment: CDR1 WSHSY and CDR2 SAAADI. CDR3 in DNA: TGCGCCAGCTTCGGAAGGGAGACCCAGTACTTC. Protein: CASFGRETQYF.

Judged by abundance, this clonotype is medium-sized. The chain employs TRBV6-1 and TRBJ2-7; weak D call: TRBD2 (6 bases). CDR1 is MNHNS and CDR2 is SASEGT in the germline V gene. The V end lost 8 bases, the J end lost 6 bases, and 17 bases lay between the germline ends. The CDR3 spans 13 residues. CDR3: CASRRWDGGEQYF. CDR3 sequence (DNA): TGTGCCAGCCGCCGTTGGGACGGGGGCGAGCAGTACTTC.

The table lists this clonotype with a few counts. The genes are TRBV10-3 and TRBJ2-4, with 8 bases aligning to TRBD2. The end of the DNA is better explained by TRBJ2-7, so the J call may be wrong. This CDR3 comprises 13 residues. CDR1 and CDR2 from the germline V gene are ENHRY and SYGVKD. This CDR3 is CANIAGIKYEQYF. In DNA, the CDR3 is TGTGCCAACATAGCGGGAATAAAGTACGAGCAGTACTTC.

A note on this clonotype: The junction shows a germline mismatch at one end, possibly a read error. The chain joins TRBV6-5 to TRBJ2-4; D possibly matches TRBD1 or TRBD2 (5 bases each). The CDR3 has 15 residues. CDR1 MNHEY and CDR2 SVGAGI come from the germline V gene. CDR3 in amino acids: CASTSGTRTENTQYF. Written as DNA, the CDR3 is TGTGCCAGCACTTCGGGGACGAGAACGGAAAATACGCAGTATTTC.

The chain recombines TRBV6-5 with TRBJ2-7; a possible D gene is TRBD2 (6 bases). The V end was cut by 0 bases, the J end by 1 base, with 13 bases between. Germline V gene data show CDR1 as MNHEY and CDR2 as SVGAGI. The CDR3 is 16 residues long. CDR3 sequence: CASSYSALRGSYEQYF. DNA for the CDR3: TGTGCCAGCAGTTACTCAGCCCTACGGGGGTCCTACGAGCAGTACTTC.

This clonotype showed up just once. V is TRBV20-1 and J is TRBJ2-5; D is perhaps TRBD1 or TRBD2 (5 bases each). The J call may be incorrect, as the DNA end agrees better with TRBJ2-1. Germline V lookup: CDR1 DFQATT, CDR2 SNEGSKA (reference sequence). This CDR3 region has 16 residues. The CDR3: CSAFPLQQGRQETQFF. DNA of the CDR3: TGCAGTGCTTTCCCCCTTCAGCAGGGACGCCAAGAGACCCAGTTCTTC.

As regards this clonotype: A read error may produce the germline difference seen at one junction end. The chain combines TRBV6-1 with TRBJ2-3; a weak D match, TRBD2 (6 bases). Germline V gene sequence: CDR1 MNHNS, CDR2 SASEGT. The CDR3 totals 16 residues. The CDR3 DNA is TGTGCCAGCAGGGAGGCAGGGCGGGGTGACGGAGAGACCCAGTATTTC. Protein product: CASREAGRGDGETQYF.

This clonotype occurred many times. This chain uses TRBV4-1 with TRBJ1-1, with D possibly TRBD1 on 5 matching bases. This CDR3 contains 14 residues. CDR1 is MGHRA, CDR2 YSYEKL, per germline. Trimming removed 8 bases at V and 1 base at J, with 14 bases between. In DNA form, the CDR3 reads TGCGCCAGCGGCCTGACAGAAACGAACACTGAAGCTTTCTTT. Amino acid sequence: CASGLTETNTEAFF.

This clonotype was counted a single time. This sequence joins TRBV6-5 and TRBJ2-3; D perhaps matches TRBD2 (6 bases). The V gene lost 4 bases and the J gene lost 7 bases, with 24 bases spanning the gap. The germline CDR1 and CDR2 sequences are MNHEY and SVGAGI. This CDR3 region has 17 residues. The CDR3 DNA sequence: TGTGCCAGCAGTTCCCTCCCGGGGGTGGGACCCAAAAATACGCAGTATTTT. The encoded protein is CASSSLPGVGPKNTQYF.

As regards this clonotype: A junction boundary mismatches the germline segment, possibly from a read error. The chain carries TRBV6-1 and TRBJ2-2; D might be TRBD2 (6 bases). This CDR3 comprises 19 residues. Germline assignment: CDR1 MNHNS and CDR2 SASEGT. CDR3 region: CASSRMGLIGLVGTGKLYF. In nucleotides, the CDR3 is TGTGCCAGCAGCCGCATGGGACTGATAGGGCTGGTGGGCACCGGGAAGCTGTATTTT.

The sample holds many counts of this clonotype. The CDR3 loop reads CASSFGLSLDEQFF. DNA for the CDR3: TGTGCCAGCAGCTTTGGGCTGTCCCTAGACGAGCAGTTCTTC. The gene calls are TRBV7-9 and TRBJ2-1; no clear D. V lost 3 bases to trimming and J lost 10 bases, with 16 bases between them. The germline V gene encodes CDR1 SEHNR and CDR2 FQNEAQ (reference sequence). The CDR3 extends over 14 amino acids.

This clonotype has a single count. DNA for the CDR3: TGTGCCAGCAGCCCCGGCCCCCTGGGCTACGAGCAGTACTTC. Translating it yields CASSPGPLGYEQYF. The chain combines TRBV7-6 with TRBJ2-7; D is uncertain. Germline-derived CDR1 and CDR2 are SGHVS and FNYEAQ. This CDR3 comprises 14 residues. V was shortened by 5 bases and J by 3 bases, with 14 bases between the two germline ends. Drawing the rest from reference TRBV7-6 and TRBJ2-7, the complete variable domain is GAGVSQSPRYKVTKRGQDVALRCDPISGHVSLYWYRQALGQGPEFLTYFNYEAQQDKSGLPNDRFSAERPEGSISTLTIQRTEQRDSAMYRCASSPGPLGYEQYFGPGTRLTVT.

The gene calls are TRBV12-3 or TRBV12-4 and TRBJ2-2; D not certain. Trimming removed 6 bases from V and 7 bases from J, with 6 bases in between. The CDR3 covers 11 residues. CDR3 loop: CASRSSGELFF. The CDR3 bases are TGTGCCAGCAGGAGTAGCGGGGAGCTGTTTTTT.

The chain employs TRBV6-1 and TRBJ2-3; D is possibly TRBD1 or TRBD2 (5 bases each). V was clipped by 8 bases and J by 4 bases, with 19 bases between them. Germline values: CDR1 MNHNS, CDR2 SASEGT. The CDR3 has 15 residues. CDR3 bases: TGTGCCAGCGGGCTAGGGACCCCCGTTCCAGATACGCAGTATTTT. This sequence encodes CASGLGTPVPDTQYF.

This clonotype was detected a few times. This rearrangement joins TRBV11-2 to TRBJ1-3; D gene ambiguous. The CDR3 spans 14 residues. Germline-derived CDR1 and CDR2 are SGHAT and FQNNGV. V lost 4 bases and J lost 3, with 10 bases in between. DNA of the CDR3: TGTGCCAGCAGCTGGGGTATTCATGGAAACACCATATATTTT. As protein: CASSWGIHGNTIYF.

The chain links TRBV3-1 to TRBJ2-3; D unclear. Germline V gene lookup returns CDR1 LGHDT and CDR2 YNNKEL (reference sequence). The CDR3 extends over 15 amino acids. V dropped 0 bases and J dropped 5 bases, with 12 bases sitting between them. The CDR3 coding sequence is TGTGCCAGCAGCCAAGAAGGGAACACTCTAGATACGCAGTATTTT. This sequence encodes CASSQEGNTLDTQYF.

In its sample, this clonotype was seen many times. The chain couples TRBV6-1 to TRBJ2-2; D ambiguous. Trimming took 5 bases from V and 0 from J, leaving 10 bases between them. The CDR3 length is 15 residues. The germline gives CDR1 MNHNS, CDR2 SASEGT. In DNA form, the CDR3 reads TGTGCCAGCAGTCCCGAAGCTACGAACACCGGGGAGCTGTTTTTT. Protein: CASSPEATNTGELFF.

The chain uses TRBV6-1 and TRBJ2-1; 7 bases agree with TRBD1. The J call is in doubt because the DNA end fits TRBJ2-5 better. This CDR3 comprises 14 residues. Germline-derived CDR1 and CDR2 are MNHNS and SASEGT. The CDR3 nucleotides read TGTGCCAGCGGGCAAGGACAGGCGTTAGAGACCCAGTACTTC. This gives the protein CASGQGQALETQYF.

This clonotype came up many times. The J gene is TRBJ1-5, the V gene TRBV5-6; tentative D call: TRBD1 (5 bases). V gave up 3 bases and J gave up 4 bases, with 20 bases separating them. Germline CDR1 SGHDT, CDR2 YYEEEE. The CDR3 is made up of 17 amino acids. In nucleotides, the CDR3 is TGTGCCAGCAGCTCCTACTCGCAAACAGGAGCAAATCAGCCCCAGCATTTT. Translating gives CASSSYSQTGANQPQHF. Full variable domain (remainder filled in from reference TRBV5-6 and TRBJ1-5): DAGVTQSPTHLIKTRGQQVTLRCSPKSGHDTVSWYQQALGQGPQFIFQYYEEEERQRGNFPDRFSGHQFPNYSSELNVNALLLGDSALYLCASSSYSQTGANQPQHFGDGTRLSIL.